A selection of T cell receptor beta chains follows, all from one sample in a study of blood T cell repertoires in COVID-19. Sequencing was performed with immunoSEQ multiplex PCR; in TCRdb, only in-frame clones are kept and a portion is missing. The sample consists of about 170,000 clones, roughly 91% of them appearing once. Sequenced: peripheral blood. These receptors came from a man between 18 and 35 years old with COVID-19, enrolled during active disease. CDR3s leave out the opening cysteine and the closing phenylalanine or tryptophan. Fields, in order: V gene, clone size, CDR3 protein. Clone size, where shown, is once, few, many, or a class for clones that have expanded.

v_call: TRBV5-1; clone_size: few; cdr3_aa: ASGPDRGYEQY
v_call: TRBV29-1; clone_size: NA; cdr3_aa: SVEERGKVF
v_call: TRBV28; clone_size: NA; cdr3_aa: ASTEGLAGVNEQF
v_call: TRBV7-2; clone_size: NA; cdr3_aa: ASSFYPLRDTNNSPLH
v_call: TRBV6-1; clone_size: NA; cdr3_aa: ASITGNSPLH
v_call: TRBV5-1; clone_size: once; cdr3_aa: ASSLRGVGNTIY
v_call: TRBV24-1; clone_size: once; cdr3_aa: ATSDRGTNLNNEQF
v_call: TRBV15; clone_size: NA; cdr3_aa: ATSRGGEEAF
v_call: TRBV6-2/TRBV6-3; clone_size: NA; cdr3_aa: ASSSPGRGDEQY
v_call: TRBV5-6; clone_size: NA; cdr3_aa: ASSPNPTDYNEQF
v_call: TRBV18; clone_size: NA; cdr3_aa: ASSQRPLAGGSGTDTQY
v_call: TRBV30; clone_size: NA; cdr3_aa: AWSVGGYGYT
v_call: TRBV9; clone_size: NA; cdr3_aa: ASSSSPSYNEQF
v_call: TRBV28; clone_size: NA; cdr3_aa: ATLWGAEAF
v_call: TRBV27; clone_size: few; cdr3_aa: ASSLRRDSIYGYT
v_call: TRBV9; clone_size: NA; cdr3_aa: ASSVSGSSYNEQF
v_call: TRBV5-4; clone_size: NA; cdr3_aa: ASSRRDRGTDTQY
v_call: TRBV6-5; clone_size: once; cdr3_aa: ASSYSGGAQGYT
v_call: TRBV6-6; clone_size: NA; cdr3_aa: ASSPRLNTEAF
v_call: TRBV6-5; clone_size: NA; cdr3_aa: ASSYGGITTNEKLL
v_call: TRBV5-1; clone_size: NA; cdr3_aa: ASRPTSGSSYEQY
v_call: TRBV4-1; clone_size: NA; cdr3_aa: ASSQKSGQDPYEQY
v_call: TRBV7-2; clone_size: NA; cdr3_aa: ASSVGLAPSYEQY
v_call: TRBV9; clone_size: NA; cdr3_aa: ASSRPGTSIHEQF
v_call: TRBV11-3; clone_size: NA; cdr3_aa: ASSQVQY
v_call: TRBV29-1; clone_size: NA; cdr3_aa: SVTLAGLSYNEQF
v_call: TRBV28; clone_size: NA; cdr3_aa: ASSLLVGRETQY
v_call: TRBV7-9; clone_size: NA; cdr3_aa: ASSLTGGAPPGNTIY
v_call: TRBV28; clone_size: NA; cdr3_aa: ASSCEAGEGGNIQY
v_call: TRBV3-1/TRBV3-2; clone_size: NA; cdr3_aa: ASSSRSGFSYNEQF
v_call: TRBV5-8; clone_size: NA; cdr3_aa: ASSLGAGHGKNTEAF
v_call: TRBV5-1; clone_size: NA; cdr3_aa: ASSLAGDSYGYT
v_call: TRBV4-3; clone_size: NA; cdr3_aa: ASSPRTAAFYNEQF
v_call: TRBV6-2/TRBV6-3; clone_size: NA; cdr3_aa: ASSYSKRTASNQPQH
v_call: TRBV7-6; clone_size: NA; cdr3_aa: ASSLISVRKAEQF
v_call: TRBV27; clone_size: NA; cdr3_aa: ASSTGGYGYT
v_call: TRBV27; clone_size: NA; cdr3_aa: ASSLGGGPIEQF
v_call: TRBV4-3; clone_size: NA; cdr3_aa: ASSQDSGGSYEQY
v_call: TRBV6-6; clone_size: NA; cdr3_aa: ASSYPSVDYGYT
v_call: TRBV2; clone_size: once; cdr3_aa: ASRGGDGYT
v_call: TRBV19; clone_size: NA; cdr3_aa: ASSRIAGASYNEQF
v_call: TRBV4-3; clone_size: NA; cdr3_aa: ASSQDWLAGVYNEQF
v_call: TRBV28; clone_size: NA; cdr3_aa: ASSYTTGAERENSNQPQH
v_call: TRBV7-9; clone_size: NA; cdr3_aa: ASRLGGNTGELF
v_call: TRBV2; clone_size: NA; cdr3_aa: AIPGIGTEAF
v_call: TRBV5-6; clone_size: once; cdr3_aa: ASSWGTGGQPQH
v_call: TRBV29-1; clone_size: once; cdr3_aa: SVISPGDYGYT